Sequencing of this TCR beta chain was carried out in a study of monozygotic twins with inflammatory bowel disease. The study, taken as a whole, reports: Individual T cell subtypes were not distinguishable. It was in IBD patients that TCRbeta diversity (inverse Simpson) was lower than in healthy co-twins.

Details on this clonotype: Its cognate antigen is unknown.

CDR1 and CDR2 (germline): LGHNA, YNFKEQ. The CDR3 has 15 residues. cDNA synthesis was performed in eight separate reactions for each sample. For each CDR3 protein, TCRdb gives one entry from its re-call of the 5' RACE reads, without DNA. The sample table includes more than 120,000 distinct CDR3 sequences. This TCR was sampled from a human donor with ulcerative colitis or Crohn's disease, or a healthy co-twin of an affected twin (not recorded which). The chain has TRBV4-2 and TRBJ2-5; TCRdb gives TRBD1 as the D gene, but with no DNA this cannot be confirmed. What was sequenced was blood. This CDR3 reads CASSQGRGPGETQYF.